These T cell receptor beta chains were read from a single sample in a study of tissue T cells after allogeneic stem cell transplantation. The table came from immunoSEQ multiplex PCR; TCRdb's copy has only in-frame clones and leaves some out. The data hold about 4,000 clones, with less than 80% observed a single time. The material sequenced was left colon tissue, taken at autopsy. The source of these receptors is a woman between 18 and 49 years old with breast cancer. The conserved cysteine and the conserved F or W are not part of the CDR3 here. The order of the fields is V gene, D gene, J gene, CDR3 protein. A D gene is named only where the DNA matches it firmly.

TRBV7-2	TRBD2	TRBJ2-7	ASSSSSSGAYEQY
TRBV19	-	TRBJ2-7	ASSLWTDQSSDEQY
TRBV4-3	-	TRBJ2-7	ASSQDLDYEQY
TRBV4-3	-	TRBJ2-3	ASSQGRRDATQY
TRBV28	TRBD1	TRBJ1-2	ASNPGTAGYGYT
TRBV6-2/TRBV6-3	TRBD1	TRBJ2-7	ASTPRYDTGTGTHEQY
TRBV29-1	TRBD2	TRBJ2-7	SVEGTSGSTNEQY
TRBV30	TRBD1	TRBJ2-5	AWNRWGQGGTQY
TRBV30	TRBD2	TRBJ2-1	AWSVNRYSGSGSYNEQF
TRBV15	-	TRBJ1-4	ATSSWEGEATNEKLF
TRBV7-3	-	TRBJ2-1	ASSLEDSRVDEQF
TRBV30	-	TRBJ1-6	AWSMRTGRLEHSPLH
TRBV6-2/TRBV6-3	TRBD2	TRBJ2-1	ASSYSAPSGYYEQF
TRBV3-1/TRBV3-2	TRBD2	TRBJ2-2	AAGTSGGGELF
TRBV7-2	-	TRBJ2-1	ASSLWAGLRNEQF
TRBV10-3	-	TRBJ1-1	AINPDTYTEAF
TRBV7-2	-	TRBJ2-5	ASSLTMETQY
TRBV20-1	TRBD1	TRBJ2-3	SAGTGGTQY
TRBV9	-	TRBJ2-5	ASRLETQY
TRBV19	-	TRBJ2-3	ASRVSGADTQY
TRBV5-1	TRBD2	TRBJ2-3	ASSSQSGSRSDTQY
TRBV7-2	TRBD2	TRBJ2-7	ASSTSRTSGSVYYEQY
TRBV25-1	-	TRBJ2-7	ASSSVYEQY
TRBV6-5	TRBD1	TRBJ1-4	ASSYSQGAANEKLF
TRBV21-1	-	TRBJ2-7	ASYGSLNEQY
TRBV7-2	TRBD2	TRBJ2-1	ASSLSSGGADEQF
TRBV9	-	TRBJ2-1	ASSPGTNSYNEQF
TRBV10-3	-	TRBJ2-7	ATSRTAQATYEQY
TRBV2	-	TRBJ2-3	ATQRQVDTDTQY
TRBV5-4	TRBD1	TRBJ2-7	ASSLGPRTGGASYEQY
TRBV7-2	-	TRBJ1-2	ASSPNAGDGLYGYT
TRBV12-3/TRBV12-4	-	TRBJ1-3	ASSLAADGTIY
TRBV19	-	TRBJ2-1	ASSRGGGSYNEQF
TRBV28	TRBD2	TRBJ2-5	ASSSDLAGGETQY
TRBV7-3	TRBD2	TRBJ2-3	ASSLASGEDTQY
TRBV4-3	TRBD2	TRBJ2-7	ASSLGLAGADEQY
TRBV5-4	-	TRBJ2-2	ASSWGRDNTGELF